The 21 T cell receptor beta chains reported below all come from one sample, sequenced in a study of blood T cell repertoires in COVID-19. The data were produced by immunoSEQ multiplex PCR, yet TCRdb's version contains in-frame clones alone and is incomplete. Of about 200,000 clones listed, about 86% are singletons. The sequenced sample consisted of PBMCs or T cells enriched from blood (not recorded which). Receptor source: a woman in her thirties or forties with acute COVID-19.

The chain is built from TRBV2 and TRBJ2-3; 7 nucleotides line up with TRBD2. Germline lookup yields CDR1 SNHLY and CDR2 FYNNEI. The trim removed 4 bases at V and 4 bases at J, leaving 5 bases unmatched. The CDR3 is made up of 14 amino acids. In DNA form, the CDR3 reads TGTGCCAGCAGTGTGGGGGGGGGACCAGATACGCAGTATTTT. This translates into CASSVGGGPDTQYF.

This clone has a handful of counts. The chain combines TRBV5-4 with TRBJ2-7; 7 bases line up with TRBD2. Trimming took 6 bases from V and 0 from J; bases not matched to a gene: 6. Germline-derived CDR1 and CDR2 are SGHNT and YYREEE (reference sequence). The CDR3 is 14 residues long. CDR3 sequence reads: CASTPGGGSYEQYF. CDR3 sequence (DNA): TGTGCCAGCACCCCGGGGGGAGGCTCCTACGAGCAGTACTTC.

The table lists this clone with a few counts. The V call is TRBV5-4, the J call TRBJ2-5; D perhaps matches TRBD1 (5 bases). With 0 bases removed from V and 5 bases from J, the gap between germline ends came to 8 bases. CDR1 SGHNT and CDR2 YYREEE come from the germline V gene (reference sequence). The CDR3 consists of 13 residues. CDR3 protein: CASSLGGRETQYF. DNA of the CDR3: TGTGCCAGCAGCTTGGGGGGCCGTGAGACCCAGTACTTC.

This CDR3 is CASSPGAANQETQYF. The CDR3 DNA reads TGTGCCAGCAGCCCGGGAGCAGCAAACCAAGAGACCCAGTACTTC. The V call is TRBV13, the J call TRBJ2-5; D possibly corresponds to TRBD2 (6 bases). Deletions cut 5 bases from V and 0 bases from J, with 13 bases between. The germline V gene has CDR1 PRHDT and CDR2 FYEKMQ (reference sequence). The CDR3 contains 15 residues.

The DNA for the CDR3 is TGTGCCAGTAGTACTCTAGCGGGGGAATACAATGAGCAGTTCTTC. Protein sequence: CASSTLAGEYNEQFF. The chain joins TRBV19 to TRBJ2-1, with TRBD2 matching over 10 bases. This CDR3 comprises 15 residues. Germline CDR1 and CDR2: LNHDA and SQIVND (reference sequence). V lost 4 bases to trimming and J lost 4 bases; unmatched junction nucleotides: 4. Full variable domain (remainder filled in from reference TRBV19 and TRBJ2-1): DGGITQSPKYLFRKEGQNVTLSCEQNLNHDAMYWYRQDPGQGLRLIYYSQIVNDFQKGDIAEGYSVSREKKESFPLTVTSAQKNPTAFYLCASSTLAGEYNEQFFGPGTRLTVL.

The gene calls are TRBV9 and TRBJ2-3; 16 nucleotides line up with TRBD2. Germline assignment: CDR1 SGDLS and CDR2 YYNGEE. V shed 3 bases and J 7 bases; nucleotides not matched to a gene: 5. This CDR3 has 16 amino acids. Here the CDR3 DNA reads TGTGCCAGCAGCGAGGGGACTAGCGGGAGGGCAAATACGCAGTATTTT. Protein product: CASSEGTSGRANTQYF. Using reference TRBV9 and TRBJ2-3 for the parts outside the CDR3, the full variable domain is DSGVTQTPKHLITATGQRVTLRCSPRSGDLSVYWYQQSLDQGLQFLIQYYNGEERAKGNILERFSAQQFPDLHSELNLSSLELGDSALYFCASSEGTSGRANTQYFGPGTRLTVL.

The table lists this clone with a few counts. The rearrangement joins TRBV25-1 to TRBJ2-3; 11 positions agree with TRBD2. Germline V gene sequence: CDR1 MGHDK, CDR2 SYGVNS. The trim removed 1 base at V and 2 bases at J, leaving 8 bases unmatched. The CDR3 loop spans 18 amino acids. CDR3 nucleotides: TGTGCCAGCAGTGAATCGGGCTTGACTAGCGGGGTCACAGATACGCAGTATTTT. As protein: CASSESGLTSGVTDTQYF.

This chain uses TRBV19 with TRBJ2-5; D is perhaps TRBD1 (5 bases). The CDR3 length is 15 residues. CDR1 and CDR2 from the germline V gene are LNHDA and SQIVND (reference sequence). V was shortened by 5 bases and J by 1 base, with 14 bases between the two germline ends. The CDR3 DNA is TGTGCCAGTAGTGTGAGGAGCCAGGGCCAAGAGACCCAGTACTTC. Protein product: CASSVRSQGQETQYF. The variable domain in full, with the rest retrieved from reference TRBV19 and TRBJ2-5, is DGGITQSPKYLFRKEGQNVTLSCEQNLNHDAMYWYRQDPGQGLRLIYYSQIVNDFQKGDIAEGYSVSREKKESFPLTVTSAQKNPTAFYLCASSVRSQGQETQYFGPGTRLLVL.

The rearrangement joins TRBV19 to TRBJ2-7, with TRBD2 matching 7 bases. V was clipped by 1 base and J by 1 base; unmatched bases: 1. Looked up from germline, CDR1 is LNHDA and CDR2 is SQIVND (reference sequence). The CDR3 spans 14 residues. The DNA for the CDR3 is TGTGCCAGTAGTATAGGGGAGGGATCCTACGAGCAGTACTTC. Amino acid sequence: CASSIGEGSYEQYF.

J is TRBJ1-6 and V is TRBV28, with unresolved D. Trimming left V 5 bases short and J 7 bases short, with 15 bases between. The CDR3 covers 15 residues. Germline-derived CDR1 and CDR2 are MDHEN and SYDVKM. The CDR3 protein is CASSLDSPRNSPLHF. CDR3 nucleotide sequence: TGTGCCAGCAGTCTCGACTCTCCCCGAAATTCACCCCTCCACTTT.

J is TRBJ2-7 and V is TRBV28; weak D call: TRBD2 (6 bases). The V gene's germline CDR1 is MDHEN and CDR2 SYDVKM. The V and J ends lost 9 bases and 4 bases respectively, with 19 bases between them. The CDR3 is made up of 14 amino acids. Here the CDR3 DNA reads TGTGCCAGTACTCCAGGAGGGACTCTGTACGAGCAGTACTTC. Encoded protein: CASTPGGTLYEQYF.

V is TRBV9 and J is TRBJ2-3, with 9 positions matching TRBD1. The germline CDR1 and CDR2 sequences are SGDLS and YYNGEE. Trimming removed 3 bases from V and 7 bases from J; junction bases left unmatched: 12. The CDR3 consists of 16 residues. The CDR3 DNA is TGTGCCAGCAGCGAAGGACAGGGGCCCGGGGGATATACGCAGTATTTT. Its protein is CASSEGQGPGGYTQYF.

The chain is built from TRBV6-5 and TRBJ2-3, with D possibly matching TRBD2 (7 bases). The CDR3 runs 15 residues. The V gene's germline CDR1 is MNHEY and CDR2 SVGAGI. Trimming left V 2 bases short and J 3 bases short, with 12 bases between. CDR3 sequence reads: CASSYRGARTDTQYF. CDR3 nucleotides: TGTGCCAGCAGTTACCGGGGGGCAAGAACAGATACGCAGTATTTT.

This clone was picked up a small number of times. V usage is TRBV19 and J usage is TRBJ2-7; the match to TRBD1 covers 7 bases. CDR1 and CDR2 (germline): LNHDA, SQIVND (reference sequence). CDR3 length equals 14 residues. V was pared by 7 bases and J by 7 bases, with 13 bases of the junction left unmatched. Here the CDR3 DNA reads TGTGCCAGTACCGACAGGGACCCCAGTGGGGAGCAGTACTTC. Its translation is CASTDRDPSGEQYF.

CDR3 DNA sequence: TGCGCCAGCAGCTTGGGGGGACAGTGGGCCAAAAACATTCAGTACTTC. Its protein is CASSLGGQWAKNIQYF. The V gene is TRBV5-1, the J gene TRBJ2-4; TRBD1 matches 7 bases. V gave up 0 bases and J gave up 1 base; unmatched junction bases: 4. The CDR3 is 16 residues long. Germline V CDR1 and CDR2: SGHRS, YFSETQ.

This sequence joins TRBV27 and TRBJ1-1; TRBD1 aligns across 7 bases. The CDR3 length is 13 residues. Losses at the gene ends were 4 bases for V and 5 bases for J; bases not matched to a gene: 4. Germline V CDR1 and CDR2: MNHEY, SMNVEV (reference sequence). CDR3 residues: CASSWAGGTEAFF. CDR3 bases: TGTGCCAGCAGTTGGGCAGGGGGTACTGAAGCTTTCTTT.

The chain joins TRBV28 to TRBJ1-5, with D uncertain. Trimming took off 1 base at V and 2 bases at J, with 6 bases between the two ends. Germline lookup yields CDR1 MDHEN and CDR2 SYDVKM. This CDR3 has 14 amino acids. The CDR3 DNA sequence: TGTGCCAGCAGTTTATTCGGAGGCAATCAGCCCCAGCATTTT. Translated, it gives CASSLFGGNQPQHF.

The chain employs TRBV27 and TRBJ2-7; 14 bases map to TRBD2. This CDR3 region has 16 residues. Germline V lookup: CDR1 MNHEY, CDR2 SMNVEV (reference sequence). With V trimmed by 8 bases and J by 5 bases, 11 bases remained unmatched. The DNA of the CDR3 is TGTGCCAGCGCCTTAGGGGGGGGACTAGCGGGAGACGAGCAGTACTTC. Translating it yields CASALGGGLAGDEQYF.

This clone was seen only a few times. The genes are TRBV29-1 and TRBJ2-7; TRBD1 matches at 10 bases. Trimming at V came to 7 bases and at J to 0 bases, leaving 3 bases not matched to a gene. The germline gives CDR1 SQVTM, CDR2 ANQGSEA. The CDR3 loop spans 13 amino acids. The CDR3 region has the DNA TGCAGCGCCCGGACAGGGGGCTCCTACGAGCAGTACTTC. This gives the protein CSARTGGSYEQYF.

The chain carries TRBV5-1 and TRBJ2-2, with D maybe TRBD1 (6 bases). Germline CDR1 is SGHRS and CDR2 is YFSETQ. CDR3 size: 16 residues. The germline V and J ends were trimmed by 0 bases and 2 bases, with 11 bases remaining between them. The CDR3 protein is CASSLGPRGNTGELFF. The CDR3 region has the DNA TGCGCCAGCAGCTTGGGGCCCAGGGGTAACACCGGGGAGCTGTTTTTT.

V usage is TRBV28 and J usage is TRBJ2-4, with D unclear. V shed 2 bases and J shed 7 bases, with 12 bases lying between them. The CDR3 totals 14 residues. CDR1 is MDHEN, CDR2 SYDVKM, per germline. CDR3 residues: CASSLSQVGNIQYF. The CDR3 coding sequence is TGTGCCAGCAGTTTAAGCCAAGTGGGCAACATTCAGTACTTC.